This T cell receptor (beta chain) was retrieved from a study of cytomegalovirus exposure and HLA in healthy donors. Primers included in the PCR were 60 Vbeta and 13 Jbeta primers. Sequencing used immunoSEQ multiplex PCR; TCRdb keeps in-frame clones, though not all of them. The sample consists of 150,000 or so clones, approximately 80% of them appearing once. This CDR3 comprises 17 residues. Germline values: CDR1 SGHNT, CDR2 YENEEA. Trimming shortened V by 0 bases and J by 7 bases, and 16 bases separated the two germline ends. Sequencing used PBMCs. The genes are TRBV11-3 and TRBJ1-6; TRBD1 might be the D (5 bases). This clonotype originated in a man between 45 and 60 years old in good health and CMV-seropositive. The CDR3 protein is CASSLDLGRGKNSPLHF. The CDR3 nucleotides are TGTGCCAGCAGCTTAGATCTGGGGCGCGGGAAAAATTCACCCCTCCACTTT.